The following is a T cell receptor (beta chain) sequence with its context. Its antigen is currently unknown. Between the trimmed V and J ends, which lost 1 base and 0 bases, there was a span of 7 bases. Germline V CDR1 and CDR2: LNHNV, YYDKDF (reference sequence). This CDR3 comprises 15 residues. The data originate from a study of CD4+ T cells in melanoma. Study-wide points: CD8+ T cell, macrophage and B cell function reportedly correlated with neoantigen-specific CD4+ T cells.

The assay was immunoSEQ multiplex PCR, and TCRdb's table has in-frame clones only and misses some. The table shows more than 13,000 clones, with roughly 83% occurring only once. The sequence came from a human donor with melanoma. Sequencing was performed on cells from a culture (not recorded whether cultured in vitro). The chain joins TRBV15 to TRBJ1-3, with no clear D. The DNA of the CDR3 is TGTGCCACCAGCAGAGGACGGAACTCTGGAAACACCATATATTTT. Encoded protein: CATSRGRNSGNTIYF. Supplemented by reference TRBV15 and TRBJ1-3, the full variable domain reads DAMVIQNPRYQVTQFGKPVTLSCSQTLNHNVMYWYQQKSSQAPKLLFHYYDKDFNNEADTPDNFQSRRPNTSFCFLDIRSPGLGDTAMYLCATSRGRNSGNTIYFGEGSWLTVV.